The 17 T cell receptor beta chains listed next were all sequenced from one sample in a study of T cells after yellow fever vaccination. TCRdb itself ran the 5' RACE reads through MiXCR, one entry per CDR3 protein. Among roughly 70,000 distinct CDR3 sequences, 7.5% to 9% were seen once, and the ten largest hold around 38%. Sequenced material: CD8+ T cells sorted from PBMCs, taken on the day of the yellow fever booster vaccination. Receptors were obtained from a man younger than 45 who received the YFV17D yellow fever vaccine.

This clonotype was seen at least ten times. This CDR3 is CASSLGADSYNEQFF. The CDR3 region has the DNA TGTGCCAGCAGCCTCGGAGCGGACTCCTACAATGAGCAGTTCTTC. V gene TRBV7-3 combines with J gene TRBJ2-1, with D maybe TRBD2 (5 bases). CDR1 is SGHTA, CDR2 FQGTGA, per germline. The CDR3 has 15 residues. V was cut by 5 bases and J by 0 bases, with 11 bases left in between.

This clonotype turned up a few times. This chain links TRBV3-1 with TRBJ1-5; D is undetermined. In germline, CDR1 is LGHDT, CDR2 YNNKEL (reference sequence). This CDR3 contains 14 residues. Deletions cut 2 bases from V and 7 bases from J, with 12 bases between. CDR3 bases: TGTGCCAGCAGCCAAAATCAGGCCCGACAGCCCCAGCATTTT. The encoded protein is CASSQNQARQPQHF.

This clonotype qualifies as medium-sized. This chain connects TRBV7-9 to TRBJ1-2, with D possibly TRBD1 on 5 matching bases. There are 14 residues in the CDR3. CDR1 and CDR2 from the germline V gene are SEHNR and FQNEAQ (reference sequence). The germline V and J ends were trimmed by 5 bases and 8 bases, with 18 bases remaining between them. The CDR3 loop is CASSQDTYGGGYTF. In DNA, the CDR3 is TGTGCCAGCAGCCAGGACACATATGGAGGCGGCTACACCTTC.

This clonotype was seen a few times. The chain employs TRBV5-4 and TRBJ2-1, with 8 bases aligning to TRBD1. The ends lost 4 bases at V and 5 bases at J; junction bases unmatched: 2. Per the germline V gene, CDR1 is SGHNT and CDR2 is YYREEE (reference sequence). CDR3 size: 13 residues. The DNA of the CDR3 is TGTGCCAGCAGCGCGGGACAGGACAATGAGCAGTTCTTC. Amino acid sequence: CASSAGQDNEQFF.

This clonotype was seen only a few times. J is TRBJ1-6 and V is TRBV4-1; a weak D match, TRBD1 (5 bases). The CDR3 covers 16 residues. Germline CDR1 is MGHRA and CDR2 is YSYEKL. Trimming shortened V by 0 bases and J by 1 base, and 7 bases separated the two germline ends. The CDR3 sequence: CASSQDGGSYNSPLHF. The CDR3, as DNA: TGCGCCAGCAGCCAAGACGGGGGTTCCTATAATTCACCCCTCCACTTT.

This clonotype was counted at least ten times. V and J are TRBV29-1 and TRBJ2-3, with D tentatively TRBD1 (5 bases). V gave up 3 bases and J gave up 4 bases, with 11 bases separating them. Germline CDR1 and CDR2: SQVTM and ANQGSEA. This CDR3 is 13 amino acids long. CDR3 nucleotides: TGCAGCGTTGAGTCAGGGCTTCCAGATACGCAGTATTTT. Protein: CSVESGLPDTQYF.

This clonotype was recorded a few times. The chain couples TRBV5-1 to TRBJ2-1; 8 nucleotides match TRBD1. The germline V gene encodes CDR1 SGHRS and CDR2 YFSETQ. Trimming at V came to 3 bases and at J to 5 bases, leaving 4 bases not matched to a gene. The CDR3 spans 14 residues. CDR3 loop: CASSWTGRHNEQFF. As DNA, the CDR3 is TGCGCCAGCAGCTGGACAGGGAGGCACAATGAGCAGTTCTTC.

The chain couples TRBV20-1 to TRBJ2-1, with 10 bases fitting TRBD2. CDR3 length equals 17 residues. With V trimmed by 3 bases and J by 0 bases, 8 bases remained unmatched. The germline CDR1 and CDR2 sequences are DFQATT and SNEGSKA (reference sequence). The CDR3 DNA reads as TGCAGTGCTAGCTGGCTAGCGGGAGCAAGCTCCTACAATGAGCAGTTCTTC. Translated, it gives CSASWLAGASSYNEQFF.

In this sample, this clonotype turned up a few times. The CDR3 reads CASSLLAGGLHEQYF. The CDR3 DNA sequence: TGTGCCAGCAGCCTCCTAGCGGGAGGGCTCCACGAGCAGTACTTC. The chain carries TRBV11-2 and TRBJ2-7; 12 nucleotides match TRBD2. Germline V gene lookup returns CDR1 SGHAT and CDR2 FQNNGV. V was pared by 5 bases and J by 5 bases, with 7 bases of the junction left unmatched. The CDR3 runs to 15 residues.

This clonotype has only a few counts. The chain has TRBV12-3 or TRBV12-4 and TRBJ1-1; D unresolved. V was shortened by 3 bases and J by 5 bases, with 16 bases between the two germline ends. CDR3 length equals 15 residues. For the CDR3, the DNA is TGTGCCAGCAGTTTGTACAGCGGCATGAGGACTGAAGCTTTCTTT. Its protein product is CASSLYSGMRTEAFF.

This clonotype has just a few counts. The chain employs TRBV12-3 or TRBV12-4 and TRBJ2-1, with TRBD2 matching 10 bases. The CDR3 is 16 residues long. V lost 5 bases, J lost 4 bases, and 8 bases stayed unmatched. CDR3 residues: CASSPLAGVSYNEQFF. DNA of the CDR3: TGTGCCAGCAGTCCTCTAGCGGGAGTGTCTTACAATGAGCAGTTCTTC.

The genes are TRBV6-5 and TRBJ2-5; 9 nucleotides line up with TRBD2. The germline gives CDR1 MNHEY, CDR2 SVGAGI. The CDR3 is 13 amino acids. With 6 bases clipped from V and 7 bases from J, the junction kept 6 bases outside the gene matches. CDR3 sequence reads: CASRSREGGTQYF. The CDR3 DNA sequence: TGTGCCAGCAGGTCGCGGGAGGGGGGGACCCAGTACTTC.

There are a few counts of this clonotype. The rearrangement links TRBV29-1 to TRBJ1-2, with D perhaps matching TRBD1 (6 bases). The CDR3 has 15 residues. V was shortened by 2 bases and J by 0 bases, with 13 bases between the two germline ends. Germline V gives CDR1 SQVTM, CDR2 ANQGSEA. The CDR3 here is CSVEQGIGANYGYTF. The CDR3 DNA sequence: TGCAGCGTTGAACAGGGGATTGGAGCTAACTATGGCTACACCTTC.

This clonotype has only a few counts. This chain connects TRBV15 to TRBJ2-7; 7 nucleotides align to TRBD2. The CDR3 extends over 13 amino acids. Germline-derived CDR1 and CDR2 are LNHNV and YYDKDF (reference sequence). Trimming at V came to 9 bases and at J to 6 bases, leaving 11 bases not matched to a gene. The DNA for the CDR3 is TGTGCCACGGGGGAGCGCGGGAGTGGCGAGCAGTACTTC. Amino acid sequence: CATGERGSGEQYF.

This clonotype was seen a few times. This chain uses TRBV19 with TRBJ2-1; possibly TRBD1 or TRBD2 for D (5 bases each). The CDR3 is 16 residues long. The ends were cut back, 6 bases at V and 3 bases at J, with 18 bases in the middle. The germline V gene has CDR1 LNHDA and CDR2 SQIVND (reference sequence). The CDR3 sequence: CASSTIARGVYNEQFF. For the CDR3, the DNA is TGTGCCAGTAGCACGATCGCTAGAGGGGTCTACAATGAGCAGTTCTTC.

The chain carries TRBV6-2 or TRBV6-3 and TRBJ2-3; no reliable D call. From germline, CDR1 is MNHEY and CDR2 SVGEGT. The V end was cut by 8 bases, the J end by 6 bases, with 9 bases between. This CDR3 is built from 11 residues. The CDR3 here is CASGNGDTQYF. CDR3 bases: TGTGCCAGCGGCAACGGGGATACGCAGTATTTT.

The chain employs TRBV7-2 and TRBJ1-2; D is possibly TRBD1 (5 bases). In germline, CDR1 is SGHTA, CDR2 FQGNSA. This CDR3 region has 15 residues. With 1 base removed from V and 2 bases from J, the gap between germline ends came to 11 bases. The CDR3 bases are TGTGCCAGCAGCTTAGATCCGGGACCCAACTATGGCTACACCTTC. This gives the protein CASSLDPGPNYGYTF.